The 5 T cell receptor beta chains below all came from one sample that was sequenced in a study of CD4 T cells in relation to SARS-CoV-2 and coronaviruses. Sequencing was performed with immunoSEQ multiplex PCR; in TCRdb, only in-frame clones are kept and a portion is missing. Of around 11,000 clones in the sample, around 87% are singletons; the top ten hold about 2.2%. The sequencing sample was made of naive CD4+ T cells from PBMCs. Subset reported: naive CD4+ T cells isolated by negative enrichment. The receptors come from an adult with COVID-19.

The J gene is TRBJ1-3, the V gene TRBV6-2 or TRBV6-3, with D perhaps TRBD1 (5 bases). The V end was cut by 2 bases, the J end by 8 bases, with 10 bases between. The CDR3 loop spans 13 amino acids. Germline V gene lookup returns CDR1 MNHEY and CDR2 SVGEGT. The CDR3 DNA sequence: TGTGCCAGCAGTTACCAGGGATGGGACACCATATATTTT. Translating it yields CASSYQGWDTIYF.

The chain carries TRBV6-2 or TRBV6-3 and TRBJ2-7; D call uncertain. V was pared by 2 bases and J by 5 bases, with 7 bases between. The CDR3 runs to 12 residues. CDR1 and CDR2 from the germline V gene are MNHEY and SVGEGT. CDR3 bases: TGTGCCAGCAGTTACAGGGTTCACGAGCAGTACTTC. Translation gives CASSYRVHEQYF.

The V gene is TRBV30, the J gene TRBJ2-7; D is unclear. Trimming pared 1 base from V and 6 bases from J, leaving 7 bases between. CDR1 GTSNPN and CDR2 SVGIG come from the germline V gene (reference sequence). The length of the CDR3 is 11 residues. CDR3: CAWSEESEQYF. CDR3 in DNA: TGTGCCTGGAGTGAGGAATCCGAGCAGTACTTC.

The chain joins TRBV19 to TRBJ2-7, with 7 bases matching TRBD2. The J segment lost 9 bases and the V segment lost 6 bases, leaving 14 bases of the junction unmatched. This CDR3 is built from 14 residues. Germline V lookup: CDR1 LNHDA, CDR2 SQIVND (reference sequence). The CDR3: CASSEGLPAPVQYF. DNA of the CDR3: TGTGCCAGTAGCGAGGGACTACCAGCTCCCGTGCAGTACTTC.

The chain employs TRBV4-1 and TRBJ2-5, with a tentative D call TRBD2 (6 bases). There are 15 residues in the CDR3. V lost 0 bases to trimming and J lost 4 bases, with 12 bases between them. The V gene's germline CDR1 is MGHRA and CDR2 YSYEKL. CDR3 in amino acids: CASSQEGGWTETQYF. The CDR3 nucleotides read TGCGCCAGCAGCCAAGAGGGGGGATGGACAGAGACCCAGTACTTC.